This paragraph covers one TCR beta chain sequence. Antigen: not known. The data belong to a study of T cell repertoires in cytomegalovirus infection. Study as a whole: Based on public TCR beta signatures, there were indications of CMV infection and of a matching HLA type.

The germline CDR1 and CDR2 sequences are MGHDK and SYGVNS. This CDR3 is 16 amino acids long. V lost 1 base and J 4 bases, leaving 15 bases between the germline ends. Overall study results and limits: The ex vivo response was dominated by HLA-C-restricted CMV-specific TCR beta clonotypes. Based on cumulative public TCR beta family frequency, carriers of CMV plus the relevant HLA were identified.

TCRdb independently ran MiXCR on the reads; one entry per CDR3 protein. The profile shows roughly 630,000 distinct CDR3 sequences, 24% of them singletons. V and J are TRBV25-1 and TRBJ2-3; D may match TRBD1 or TRBD2 (5 bases each). The TCR comes from a human donor in good health (CMV status not recorded). Some clones in this sample may be carry-over from other donors' samples. Sequencing was carried out using CD8+ T cells from PBMCs. The CDR3, as DNA: TGTGCCAGCAGTGAATTATTAGTGGGGGTAGCAGATACGCAGTATTTT. It codes for CASSELLVGVADTQYF.